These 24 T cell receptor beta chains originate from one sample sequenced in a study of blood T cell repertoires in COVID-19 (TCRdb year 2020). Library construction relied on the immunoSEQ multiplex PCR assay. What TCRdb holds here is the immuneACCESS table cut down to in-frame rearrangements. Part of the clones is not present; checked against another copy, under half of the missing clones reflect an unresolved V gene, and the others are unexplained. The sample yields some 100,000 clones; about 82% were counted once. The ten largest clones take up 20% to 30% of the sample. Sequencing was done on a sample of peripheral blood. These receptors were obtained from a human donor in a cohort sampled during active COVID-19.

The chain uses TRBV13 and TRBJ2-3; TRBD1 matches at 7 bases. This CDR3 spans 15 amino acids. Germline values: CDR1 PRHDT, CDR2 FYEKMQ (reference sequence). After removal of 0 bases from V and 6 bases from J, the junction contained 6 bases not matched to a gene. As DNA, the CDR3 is TGTGCCAGCAGCTTAGGAGGCAGGGGGTTTGATACGCAGTATTTT. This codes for CASSLGGRGFDTQYF.

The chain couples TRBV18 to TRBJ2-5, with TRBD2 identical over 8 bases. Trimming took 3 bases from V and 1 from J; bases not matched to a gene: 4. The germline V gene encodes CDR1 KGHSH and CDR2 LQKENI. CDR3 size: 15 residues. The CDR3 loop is CASSPSGGVQETQYF. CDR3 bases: TGTGCCAGCTCACCCAGCGGGGGAGTCCAAGAGACCCAGTACTTC.

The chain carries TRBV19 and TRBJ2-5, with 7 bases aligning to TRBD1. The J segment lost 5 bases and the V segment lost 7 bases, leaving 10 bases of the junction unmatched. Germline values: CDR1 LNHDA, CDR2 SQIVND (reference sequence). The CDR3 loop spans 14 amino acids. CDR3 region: CASTSTGSSETQYF. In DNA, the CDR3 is TGTGCCAGTACTTCGACAGGGTCGTCGGAGACCCAGTACTTC.

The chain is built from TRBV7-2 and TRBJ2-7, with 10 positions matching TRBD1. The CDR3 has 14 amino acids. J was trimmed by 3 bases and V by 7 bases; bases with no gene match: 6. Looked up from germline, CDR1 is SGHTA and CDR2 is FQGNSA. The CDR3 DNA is TGTGCCAGCATCATGGGACAGGGGAACTACGAGCAGTACTTC. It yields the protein CASIMGQGNYEQYF.

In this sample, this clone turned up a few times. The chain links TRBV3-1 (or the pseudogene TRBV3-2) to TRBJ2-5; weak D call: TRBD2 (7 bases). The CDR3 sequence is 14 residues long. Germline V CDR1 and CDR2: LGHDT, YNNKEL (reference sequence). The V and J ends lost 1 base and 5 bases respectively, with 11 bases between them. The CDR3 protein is CASSQGRGGETQYF. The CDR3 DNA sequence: TGTGCCAGCAGCCAAGGGAGGGGGGGGGAGACCCAGTACTTC.

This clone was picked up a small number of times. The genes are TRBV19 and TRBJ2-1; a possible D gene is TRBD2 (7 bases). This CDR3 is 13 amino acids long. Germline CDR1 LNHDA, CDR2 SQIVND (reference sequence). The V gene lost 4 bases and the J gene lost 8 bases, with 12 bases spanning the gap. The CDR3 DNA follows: TGTGCCAGTAGTAGGGGGGGGGCCCATGAGCAGTTCTTC. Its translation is CASSRGGAHEQFF. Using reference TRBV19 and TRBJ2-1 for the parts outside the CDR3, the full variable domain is DGGITQSPKYLFRKEGQNVTLSCEQNLNHDAMYWYRQDPGQGLRLIYYSQIVNDFQKGDIAEGYSVSREKKESFPLTVTSAQKNPTAFYLCASSRGGAHEQFFGPGTRLTVL.

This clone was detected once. The CDR3 loop is CASSFLGSYEQYF. CDR3 nucleotides: TGTGCCAGTAGTTTCCTCGGCTCCTACGAGCAGTACTTC. The V call is TRBV19, the J call TRBJ2-7; no clear D gene. Trimming left V 5 bases short and J 0 bases short, with 8 bases between. The CDR3 covers 13 residues. Germline CDR1 reads LNHDA; CDR2 reads SQIVND (reference sequence).

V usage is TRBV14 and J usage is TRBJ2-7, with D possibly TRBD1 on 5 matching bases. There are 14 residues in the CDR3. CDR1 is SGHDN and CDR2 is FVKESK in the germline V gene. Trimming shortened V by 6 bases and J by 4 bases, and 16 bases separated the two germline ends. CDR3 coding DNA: TGTGCCAGCAGACCCCTAGGGGCTAATTACGAGCAGTACTTC. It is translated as CASRPLGANYEQYF.

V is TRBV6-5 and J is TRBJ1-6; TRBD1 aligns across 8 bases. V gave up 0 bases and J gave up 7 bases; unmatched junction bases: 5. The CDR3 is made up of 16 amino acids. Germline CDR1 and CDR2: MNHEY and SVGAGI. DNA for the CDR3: TGTGCCAGCAGTTACTCCCGGACAGGGATGAATTCACCCCTCCACTTT. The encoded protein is CASSYSRTGMNSPLHF.

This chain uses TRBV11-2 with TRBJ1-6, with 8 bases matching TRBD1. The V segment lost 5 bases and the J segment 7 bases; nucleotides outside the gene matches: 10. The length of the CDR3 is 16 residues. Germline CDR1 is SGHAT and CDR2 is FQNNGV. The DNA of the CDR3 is TGTGCCAGCAGCCTGACGACCGGGACAGGAAATTCACCCCTCCACTTT. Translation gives CASSLTTGTGNSPLHF.

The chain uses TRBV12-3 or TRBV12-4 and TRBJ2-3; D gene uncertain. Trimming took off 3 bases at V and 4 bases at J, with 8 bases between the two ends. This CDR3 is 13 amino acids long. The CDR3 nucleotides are TGTGCCAGCAGTTTGCGTCTCGCAGATACGCAGTATTTT. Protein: CASSLRLADTQYF.

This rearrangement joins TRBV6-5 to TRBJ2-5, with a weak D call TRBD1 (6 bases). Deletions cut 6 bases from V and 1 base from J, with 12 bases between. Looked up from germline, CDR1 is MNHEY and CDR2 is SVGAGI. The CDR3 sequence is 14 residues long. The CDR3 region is CASRTRDTQETQYF. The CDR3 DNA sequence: TGTGCCAGCAGGACCCGGGACACCCAAGAGACCCAGTACTTC.

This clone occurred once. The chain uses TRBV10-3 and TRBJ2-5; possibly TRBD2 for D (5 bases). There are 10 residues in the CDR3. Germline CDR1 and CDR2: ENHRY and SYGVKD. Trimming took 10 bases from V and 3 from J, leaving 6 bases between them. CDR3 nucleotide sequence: TGTGCCACCGGGGAAGAGACCCAGTACTTC. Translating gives CATGEETQYF.

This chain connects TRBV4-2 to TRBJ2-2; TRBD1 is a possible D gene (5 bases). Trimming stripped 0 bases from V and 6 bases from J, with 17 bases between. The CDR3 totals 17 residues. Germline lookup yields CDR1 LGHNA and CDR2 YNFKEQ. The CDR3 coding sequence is TGTGCCAGCAGCCAAGATCTGGGGCAGGGAAAAGCCGGGGAGCTGTTTTTT. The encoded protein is CASSQDLGQGKAGELFF.

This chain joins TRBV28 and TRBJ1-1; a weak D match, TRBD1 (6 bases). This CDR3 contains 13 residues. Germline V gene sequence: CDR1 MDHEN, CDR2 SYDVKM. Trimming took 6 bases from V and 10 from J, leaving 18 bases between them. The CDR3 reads CASRTYRAEGAFF. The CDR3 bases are TGTGCCAGCAGAACTTACAGGGCCGAGGGAGCTTTCTTT.

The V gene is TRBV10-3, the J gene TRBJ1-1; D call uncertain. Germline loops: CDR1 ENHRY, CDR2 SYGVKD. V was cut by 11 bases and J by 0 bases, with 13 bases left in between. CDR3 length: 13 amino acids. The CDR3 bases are TGTGCCTCAGGTCCGGCGATGAACACTGAAGCTTTCTTT. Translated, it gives CASGPAMNTEAFF.

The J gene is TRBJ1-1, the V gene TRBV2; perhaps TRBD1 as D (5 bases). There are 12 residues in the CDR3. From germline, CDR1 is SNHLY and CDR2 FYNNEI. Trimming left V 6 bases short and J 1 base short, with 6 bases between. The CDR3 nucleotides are TGTGCCAGCAGGGGGGGGAACACTGAAGCTTTCTTT. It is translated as CASRGGNTEAFF.

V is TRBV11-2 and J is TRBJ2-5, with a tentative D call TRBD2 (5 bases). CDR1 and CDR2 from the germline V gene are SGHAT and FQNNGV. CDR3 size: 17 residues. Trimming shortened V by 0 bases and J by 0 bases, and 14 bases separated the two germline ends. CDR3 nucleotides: TGTGCCAGCAGCTTAGATCAGAGGGCGTCCAACCAAGAGACCCAGTACTTC. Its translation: CASSLDQRASNQETQYF. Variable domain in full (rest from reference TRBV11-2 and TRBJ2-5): EAGVAQSPRYKIIEKRQSVAFWCNPISGHATLYWYQQILGQGPKLLIQFQNNGVVDDSQLPKDRFSAERLKGVDSTLKIQPAKLEDSAVYLCASSLDQRASNQETQYFGPGTRLLVL.

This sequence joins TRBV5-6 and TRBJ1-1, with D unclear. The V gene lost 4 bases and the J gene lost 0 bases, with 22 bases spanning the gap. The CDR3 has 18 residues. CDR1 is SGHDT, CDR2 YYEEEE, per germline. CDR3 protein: CASSRRQREEWVNTEAFF. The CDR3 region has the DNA TGTGCCAGCAGCCGACGGCAGCGGGAAGAGTGGGTGAACACTGAAGCTTTCTTT.

Here the CDR3 reads CASSLLREQYF. The CDR3 region has the DNA TGTGCCAGCAGTCTTCTCCGCGAGCAGTACTTC. V gene TRBV28 combines with J gene TRBJ2-7; unclear D gene. The V end lost 5 bases, the J end lost 6 bases, and 8 bases lay between the germline ends. Germline V gene lookup returns CDR1 MDHEN and CDR2 SYDVKM. The CDR3 runs 11 residues.

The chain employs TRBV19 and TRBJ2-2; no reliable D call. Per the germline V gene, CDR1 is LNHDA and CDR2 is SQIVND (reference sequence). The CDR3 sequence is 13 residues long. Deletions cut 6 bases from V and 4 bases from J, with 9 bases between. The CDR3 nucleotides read TGTGCCAGTAGCGAATCGGGCACCGGGGAGCTGTTTTTT. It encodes CASSESGTGELFF.

The CDR3 DNA sequence: TGTGCCAGCAGCGTTGGGACAGGGGGGAGTTACGAGCAGTACTTC. This codes for CASSVGTGGSYEQYF. The chain links TRBV7-2 to TRBJ2-7, with 11 bases lining up with TRBD1. Germline V gene sequence: CDR1 SGHTA, CDR2 FQGNSA. Losses at the gene ends were 5 bases for V and 4 bases for J; bases not matched to a gene: 7. This CDR3 comprises 15 residues.

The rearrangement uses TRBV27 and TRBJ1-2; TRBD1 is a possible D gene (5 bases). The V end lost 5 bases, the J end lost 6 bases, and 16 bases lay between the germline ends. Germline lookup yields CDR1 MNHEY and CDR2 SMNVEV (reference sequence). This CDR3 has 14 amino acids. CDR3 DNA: TGTGCCAGCAGTGGACTAGGAGGGGTTGATGGCTACACCTTC. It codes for CASSGLGGVDGYTF.

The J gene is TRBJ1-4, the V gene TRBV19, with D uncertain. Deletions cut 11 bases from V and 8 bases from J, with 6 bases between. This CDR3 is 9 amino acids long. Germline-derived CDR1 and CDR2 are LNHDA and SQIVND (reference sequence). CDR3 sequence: CAVKEKLFF. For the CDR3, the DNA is TGTGCCGTTAAAGAAAAACTGTTTTTT. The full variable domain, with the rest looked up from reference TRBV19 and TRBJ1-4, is DGGITQSPKYLFRKEGQNVTLSCEQNLNHDAMYWYRQDPGQGLRLIYYSQIVNDFQKGDIAEGYSVSREKKESFPLTVTSAQKNPTAFYLCAVKEKLFFGSGTQLSVL.